Each of the 2 T cell receptor beta chains below was sequenced from the same sample in a study of T and B cells in COVID-19 patients. Each TRB amplification used roughly 250-550 ng of genomic DNA from blood. BIOMED2 TRB-A/B primer pools were used in multiplex TRB PCR. TCRdb passed the multiplex PCR reads through MiXCR, listing each CDR3 protein once. The data show thousands of distinct CDR3 sequences, less than 30% seen once. The sample was blood. The source is a human donor with active COVID-19.

The V and J genes are TRBV4-2 and TRBJ1-2; D is unresolved. CDR1 LGHNA and CDR2 YNFKEQ come from the germline V gene. The V gene lost 0 bases and the J gene lost 4 bases, with 12 bases spanning the gap. This CDR3 has 15 amino acids. The DNA of the CDR3 is TGTGCCAGCAGCCAAGAGAAGGATCCCTTCTATGGCTACACCTTC. This sequence encodes CASSQEKDPFYGYTF.

This clonotype was observed a few times. The rearrangement uses TRBV20-1 and TRBJ2-3, with TRBD2 matching over 12 bases. Germline V lookup: CDR1 DFQATT, CDR2 SNEGSKA (reference sequence). The CDR3 spans 17 residues. Trimming cost V 1 base and J 2 bases; bases outside gene matches: 7. The CDR3 bases are TGCAGTGCTAGAGGAGGACTAGCGGGACCTTACACAGATACGCAGTATTTT. Amino acids: CSARGGLAGPYTDTQYF.